This T cell receptor beta chain was observed in a study of shared clonotypes between healthy human individuals. The assay was immunoSEQ multiplex PCR, and TCRdb's table has in-frame clones only and misses some. The table records a few million clones, under 95% of them present only once. Broader study findings: Sharing across four donors was highest in naive CD4 (roughly 5%) and lowest in memory CD8 (0.4%).

On this clone: No antigen is known for it.

Trimming left V 1 base short and J 2 bases short, with 4 bases between. The CDR3 is 13 residues long. Looked up from germline, CDR1 is ENHRY and CDR2 is SYGVKD. The sequence came from a man younger than 35 in good health. Some clones in this sample may be carry-over from other donors' samples. V gene TRBV10-3 combines with J gene TRBJ2-3; no clear D. Sequenced: naive CD4+ T cells from PBMCs. Subset noted: CD45RA+ positively selected. The CDR3, as DNA: TGTGCCATCAGTGAGTTAAACACAGATACGCAGTATTTT. This encodes CAISELNTDTQYF.